What follows describes a single T cell receptor beta chain. The same CDR3 also results from other DNA sequences found in this sample. Germline V gene sequence: CDR1 LGHDT, CDR2 YNNKEL (reference sequence). Trimming at V came to 1 base and at J to 7 bases, leaving 2 bases not matched to a gene. The CDR3 consists of 15 residues. This entry comes from a study of blood T cell repertoires in COVID-19. Whole-study context: Donors in the United States, Italy and Spain gave samples during acute or convalescent COVID-19. PBMCs, B-cell-depleted T cells, or T cells were the source of the cDNA or gDNA that made up the material.

As handled by the study authors: The authors estimated nucleated cell counts from reference gene primer amplification. Measured with immunoSEQ multiplex PCR; TCRdb has only the in-frame clones, and not every one. V and J calls and clone size are copied from that table; D and trimming were computed from the DNA. The table includes some 97,000 clones, approximately 91% detected once. J is TRBJ1-4 and V is TRBV3-1 (or the pseudogene TRBV3-2), with 11 positions matching TRBD1. The receptor was isolated from a woman aged 55-70 years with acute or convalescent COVID-19. The sample comprised peripheral blood. CDR3 sequence reads: CASSQAGTGGEKLFF. The DNA of the CDR3 is TGTGCCAGCAGCCAAGCCGGGACAGGGGGTGAAAAACTGTTTTTT.